One and the same sample provided the 18 T cell receptor beta chains below, sequenced in a study of identical twins. TCRdb re-derived calls from the 5' RACE reads in MiXCR, one entry per CDR3 protein. Altogether 400,000 to 600,000 distinct CDR3 sequences are present, approximately 20% being singletons, with the ten largest covering 0.45% to 0.5%. These data were also filed under a second study, of yellow fever vaccine responses in identical twins.

Input material: CD4+ T cells sorted from blood. The receptors stem from a woman in her late teens or twenties in good health.

In nucleotides, the CDR3 is TGCGCCAGCAGCTTCTCAGACACGAACACTGAAGCTTTCTTT. It is translated as CASSFSDTNTEAFF. V usage is TRBV5-1 and J usage is TRBJ1-1; no firm D call. CDR1 is SGHRS, CDR2 YFSETQ, per germline. Trimming removed 2 bases from V and 1 base from J, with 9 bases in between. CDR3 length: 14 amino acids.

This chain connects TRBV29-1 to TRBJ2-1; D not certain. The germline CDR1 and CDR2 sequences are SQVTM and ANQGSEA. The V end lost 5 bases, the J end lost 3 bases, and 11 bases lay between the germline ends. CDR3 length: 13 amino acids. The CDR3 spells CSVPSLGYNEQFF. In DNA, the CDR3 is TGCAGCGTTCCCAGCTTAGGCTACAATGAGCAGTTCTTC.

In this sample, this clonotype turned up a few times. The chain combines TRBV25-1 with TRBJ2-4, with D possibly being TRBD1 or TRBD2 (5 bases each). The CDR3 is made up of 13 amino acids. The ends were cut back, 10 bases at V and 5 bases at J, with 15 bases in the middle. CDR1 MGHDK and CDR2 SYGVNS come from the germline V gene. CDR3 in DNA: TGTGCCACATCCGGGACCGACCAAAACATTCAGTACTTC. Amino acid sequence: CATSGTDQNIQYF.

This clonotype came up a few times. The V call is TRBV12-3 or TRBV12-4, the J call TRBJ2-2; D may be TRBD1 (5 bases). The ends were cut back, 6 bases at V and 2 bases at J, with 16 bases in the middle. CDR3 length equals 16 residues. In nucleotides, the CDR3 is TGTGCCAGCAGCCCCCCGACAGCAGTCAACACCGGGGAGCTGTTTTTT. Its protein is CASSPPTAVNTGELFF.

This clonotype came up a few times. CDR3 DNA: TGTGCCAGCAGCTTAGCTCGGAGGACCGGGGAGCTGTTTTTT. Translated: CASSLARRTGELFF. The chain couples TRBV7-8 to TRBJ2-2; D might be TRBD2 (5 bases). The CDR3 loop spans 14 amino acids. CDR1 is SGHVS and CDR2 is FQNEAQ in the germline V gene. The germline V and J ends were trimmed by 0 bases and 5 bases, with 7 bases remaining between them.

The rearrangement joins TRBV7-9 to TRBJ1-1; 7 bases are shared with TRBD1. The trim removed 3 bases at V and 4 bases at J, leaving 8 bases unmatched. CDR1 and CDR2 from the germline V gene are SEHNR and FQNEAQ (reference sequence). The CDR3 spans 15 residues. As DNA, the CDR3 is TGTGCCAGCAGCTTTCGACAGGGCCTGGGCACTGAAGCTTTCTTT. Amino acid sequence: CASSFRQGLGTEAFF.

The chain joins TRBV7-2 to TRBJ2-1, with D unclear. Trimming pared 4 bases from V and 6 bases from J, leaving 16 bases between. Germline CDR1 reads SGHTA; CDR2 reads FQGNSA. CDR3 size: 15 residues. The CDR3 DNA is TGTGCCAGCAGCTCTCCACGGAAACCACTCAATGAGCAGTTCTTC. As protein: CASSSPRKPLNEQFF.

CDR3 residues: CAISGTSRTGELFF. CDR3 coding DNA: TGTGCCATCAGCGGGACTAGCCGCACCGGGGAGCTGTTTTTT. The chain employs TRBV10-3 and TRBJ2-2; TRBD2 matches 9 bases. Germline V gene data show CDR1 as ENHRY and CDR2 as SYGVKD. This CDR3 is 14 amino acids long. Trimming removed 6 bases from V and 4 bases from J; junction bases left unmatched: 3.

The V call is TRBV11-2, the J call TRBJ1-5; D gene uncertain. Germline-derived CDR1 and CDR2 are SGHAT and FQNNGV. The CDR3 covers 14 residues. The V end lost 2 bases, the J end lost 7 bases, and 12 bases lay between the germline ends. The CDR3 sequence: CASSLRAAGQPQHF. The CDR3, as DNA: TGTGCCAGCAGCTTACGGGCGGCGGGGCAGCCCCAGCATTTT.

V usage is TRBV20-1 and J usage is TRBJ2-7; perhaps D is TRBD1 or TRBD2 (5 bases each). V was trimmed by 2 bases and J by 6 bases, leaving 20 bases between them. This CDR3 spans 15 amino acids. Germline V gives CDR1 DFQATT, CDR2 SNEGSKA (reference sequence). The CDR3 reads CSARNPGTEKIEQYV. The DNA of the CDR3 is TGCAGTGCTAGAAACCCTGGGACGGAGAAGATCGAGCAGTACGTC.

The V gene is TRBV27, the J gene TRBJ2-4; TRBD1 agrees at 8 bases. Trimming took 4 bases from V and 2 from J; bases not matched to a gene: 7. CDR1 is MNHEY, CDR2 SMNVEV, per germline (reference sequence). This CDR3 spans 16 amino acids. The CDR3 DNA is TGTGCCAGCAGTTGGGGGACAGGCGGAACCAAAAACATTCAGTACTTC. It translates to CASSWGTGGTKNIQYF.

This clonotype was observed at least ten times. V gene TRBV5-1 combines with J gene TRBJ1-2, with TRBD1 identical over 9 bases. The CDR3 sequence is 16 residues long. With 4 bases clipped from V and 1 base from J, the junction kept 8 bases outside the gene matches. The germline CDR1 and CDR2 sequences are SGHRS and YFSETQ. This CDR3 reads CASSPGTGPHNYGYTF. CDR3 nucleotide sequence: TGCGCCAGCAGCCCTGGGACAGGGCCCCATAACTATGGCTACACCTTC.

This clonotype occurred a few times. The V and J genes are TRBV12-3 or TRBV12-4 and TRBJ2-7; 7 positions agree with TRBD2. This CDR3 has 12 amino acids. Trimming at V came to 8 bases and at J to 3 bases, leaving 4 bases not matched to a gene. CDR3 in DNA: TGTGCCAGCGCGGGAGTAGTCTACGAGCAGTACTTC. It is translated as CASAGVVYEQYF.

This clonotype was detected only a few times. The junction does not match germline at one end; this may be a read error. This sequence joins TRBV5-1 and TRBJ2-3; D might be TRBD2 (6 bases). This CDR3 region has 16 residues. CDR1 and CDR2 from the germline V gene are SGHRS and YFSETQ. In DNA form, the CDR3 reads TGCGCCAGCAGATTGGTCGGAGGGGCCGGCACAGATACGCAGTATTTT. This codes for CASRLVGGAGTDTQYF.

V and J are TRBV18 and TRBJ1-3; tentative D call: TRBD1 (5 bases). The V end lost 6 bases, the J end lost 4 bases, and 16 bases lay between the germline ends. Germline loops: CDR1 KGHSH, CDR2 LQKENI. The CDR3 is 15 residues long. CDR3 amino acids: CASSPRGIRGNTIYF. In nucleotides, the CDR3 is TGTGCCAGCTCGCCCCGGGGGATTCGCGGAAACACCATATATTTT.

In its sample, this clonotype was seen a few times. The rearrangement joins TRBV18 to TRBJ1-6; D is perhaps TRBD1 (6 bases). CDR3 length: 16 amino acids. Trimming removed 1 base from V and 9 bases from J, with 16 bases in between. Germline CDR1 and CDR2: KGHSH and LQKENI. Here the CDR3 reads CASSPRNREDGSPLHF. CDR3 nucleotides: TGTGCCAGCTCACCACGGAACAGGGAAGATGGTTCACCCCTCCACTTT.

The sample holds a few counts of this clonotype. This chain uses TRBV20-1 with TRBJ1-6, with D unresolved. V lost 0 bases and J 7 bases, leaving 4 bases between the germline ends. The CDR3 sequence is 12 residues long. Germline loops: CDR1 DFQATT, CDR2 SNEGSKA (reference sequence). The CDR3 nucleotides are TGCAGTGCTAGAGATTCCAATTCACCCCTCCACTTT. Encoded protein: CSARDSNSPLHF.

This clonotype was detected a few times. The chain combines TRBV4-1 with TRBJ1-1; D is perhaps TRBD1 (6 bases). V was cut by 6 bases and J by 8 bases, with 13 bases left in between. The CDR3 extends over 12 amino acids. Germline CDR1 is MGHRA and CDR2 is YSYEKL. The DNA for the CDR3 is TGCGCCAGCAGAATGGAGGGGGGGGAAGCTTTCTTT. It is translated as CASRMEGGEAFF.